Below are 20 T cell receptor beta chains sequenced from a single sample in a study of cytomegalovirus exposure and HLA in healthy donors. Primers for the PCR totalled 60 Vbeta and 13 Jbeta. Generated by immunoSEQ multiplex PCR, the TCRdb table keeps only in-frame clones and is missing some. Seen here are about 160,000 clones, around 82% observed once, and the top ten hold around a tenth. Material for sequencing was PBMCs. These receptors came from a man aged 45 to 65 in good health and CMV-seropositive.

The V call is TRBV7-2, the J call TRBJ1-5; unclear D gene. Germline CDR1 is SGHTA and CDR2 is FQGNSA. The CDR3 contains 13 residues. Trimming stripped 2 bases from V and 4 bases from J, with 6 bases between. CDR3: CASSLWRNQPQHF. The CDR3, as DNA: TGTGCCAGCAGCTTATGGAGAAATCAGCCCCAGCATTTT.

The gene calls are TRBV23-1 and TRBJ1-4, with D perhaps TRBD1 (6 bases). TRBV23-1 is designated an ORF whose function remains uncertain. V was shortened by 2 bases and J by 7 bases, with 20 bases between the two germline ends. This CDR3 is built from 17 residues. In DNA, the CDR3 is TGCGCCAGCAGTCAAGAAGCCGGGGGGGGGCTAGCTGAAAAACTGTTTTTT. It is translated as CASSQEAGGGLAEKLFF.

The genes are TRBV7-6 and TRBJ2-7; D might be TRBD1 (5 bases). The V end lost 0 bases, the J end lost 3 bases, and 6 bases lay between the germline ends. This CDR3 region has 13 residues. CDR1 and CDR2 (germline): SGHVS, FNYEAQ. CDR3 in amino acids: CASSLATDYEQYF. The CDR3 region has the DNA TGTGCCAGCAGCTTAGCGACAGACTACGAGCAGTACTTC.

This sequence joins TRBV4-1 and TRBJ2-1; 8 positions agree with TRBD2. CDR1 and CDR2 (germline): MGHRA, YSYEKL. Trimming took 1 base from V and 4 from J; bases not matched to a gene: 6. This CDR3 has 16 residues. CDR3 residues: CASSQGPRGEYNEQFF. The DNA for the CDR3 is TGCGCCAGCAGCCAAGGGCCGCGGGGGGAATACAATGAGCAGTTCTTC.

The chain joins TRBV7-9 to TRBJ2-7, with 8 positions matching TRBD1. CDR3 length: 15 amino acids. V shed 6 bases and J 4 bases; nucleotides not matched to a gene: 11. Germline V gene data show CDR1 as SEHNR and CDR2 as FQNEAQ (reference sequence). CDR3 nucleotides: TGTGCCAGCAGAAGTACAGGGGGAGGTTGGTACGAGCAGTACTTC. Translated, it gives CASRSTGGGWYEQYF. Variable domain in full (rest from reference TRBV7-9 and TRBJ2-7): DTGVSQNPRHKITKRGQNVTFRCDPISEHNRLYWYRQTLGQGPEFLTYFQNEAQLEKSRLLSDRFSAERPKGSFSTLEIQRTEQGDSAMYLCASRSTGGGWYEQYFGPGTRLTVT.

Here the CDR3 reads CASSSTGIETQYF. CDR3 DNA sequence: TGTGCCAGCAGCTCTACAGGCATAGAGACCCAGTACTTC. This chain uses TRBV5-8 with TRBJ2-5; a weak D match, TRBD1 (5 bases). Germline V gene data show CDR1 as SGHTS and CDR2 as YDEGEE. There are 13 residues in the CDR3. V was cut by 3 bases and J by 4 bases, with 10 bases left in between.

The V call is TRBV28, the J call TRBJ2-1, with 7 bases aligning to TRBD1. V dropped 3 bases and J dropped 4; count of bases not matched to a gene: 9. CDR3 length: 16 residues. Germline values: CDR1 MDHEN, CDR2 SYDVKM. As DNA, the CDR3 is TGTGCCAGCAGTTTCGAGGGACAGACTCCTTACAATGAGCAGTTCTTC. It encodes CASSFEGQTPYNEQFF.

The chain joins TRBV4-3 to TRBJ1-1; D remains unclear. Germline-derived CDR1 and CDR2 are LGHNA and YSLEER. The CDR3 has 14 amino acids. Trimming left V 0 bases short and J 9 bases short, with 14 bases between. The CDR3 DNA is TGCGCCAGCAGCCAAGAGGCGGCAGACTGGAAAGCTTTCTTT. Translating it yields CASSQEAADWKAFF.

This clone was seen more than once but under ten times. One junction end does not reproduce the germline sequence, and a read error may be involved. For the CDR3, the DNA is TGTGCTAGCAGCTCAGGATACCAAGAGACCCAGTACTTC. Translated: CASSSGYQETQYF. The V call is TRBV7-7, the J call TRBJ2-5, with D unresolved. The CDR3 runs 13 residues. Looked up from germline, CDR1 is SSHAT and CDR2 is FNYEAQ (reference sequence).

The chain recombines TRBV6-6 with TRBJ2-1; the match to TRBD2 covers 12 bases. CDR1 MNHNY and CDR2 SVGAGI come from the germline V gene (reference sequence). Losses at the gene ends were 4 bases for V and 4 bases for J; bases not matched to a gene: 5. There are 16 residues in the CDR3. In DNA form, the CDR3 reads TGTGCCAGCAGTTCTGAGACTAGCGGGAGATACAATGAGCAGTTCTTC. Translation gives CASSSETSGRYNEQFF.

This chain joins TRBV11-3 and TRBJ2-2; D is possibly TRBD2 (5 bases). Germline V CDR1 and CDR2: SGHNT, YENEEA. The CDR3 spans 16 residues. V dropped 6 bases and J dropped 0 bases, with 14 bases sitting between them. The CDR3 sequence: CASSFAGLTNTGELFF. DNA of the CDR3: TGTGCCAGCAGTTTTGCCGGACTCACGAACACCGGGGAGCTGTTTTTT. The entire variable domain, with the rest obtained from reference TRBV11-3 and TRBJ2-2, is as follows: EAGVVQSPRYKIIEKKQPVAFWCNPISGHNTLYWYLQNLGQGPELLIRYENEEAVDDSQLPKDRFSAERLKGVDSTLKIQPAELGDSAVYLCASSFAGLTNTGELFFGEGSRLTVL.

This chain connects TRBV5-5 to TRBJ1-6, with a tentative D call TRBD1 (5 bases). Germline CDR1 reads SGHKS; CDR2 reads YYEKEE (reference sequence). CDR3 length: 14 amino acids. With 2 bases removed from V and 9 bases from J, the gap between germline ends came to 12 bases. The chain's CDR3 is CASSFGQGGSPLHF. In DNA, the CDR3 is TGTGCCAGCAGCTTTGGTCAGGGCGGTTCACCCCTCCACTTT.

In the case of this clone: Relative to the germline gene, one junction end is altered; a read error may explain this. The chain links TRBV6-5 to TRBJ2-3; a weak D match, TRBD2 (7 bases). The CDR3 is made up of 14 amino acids. The germline gives CDR1 MNHEY, CDR2 SVGAGI. CDR3 amino acids: CASKRGGSIDTQYF. The DNA of the CDR3 is TGTGCCAGCAAAAGGGGGGGGAGCATAGATACGCAGTATTTT.

The V gene is TRBV7-9, the J gene TRBJ1-1; 7 bases align to TRBD1. CDR3 length: 14 amino acids. V trimming: 7 bases; J trimming: 0 bases; junction bases outside the gene matches: 5. CDR1 SEHNR and CDR2 FQNEAQ come from the germline V gene (reference sequence). CDR3 in DNA: TGTGCCAGCATCCCGACAGGGATGAACACTGAAGCTTTCTTT. Translated: CASIPTGMNTEAFF.

In DNA, the CDR3 is TGTGCCAGCAGCTTAACTGGGACAGGCGCGGGAGAGCAGTACTTC. Its protein product is CASSLTGTGAGEQYF. V gene TRBV7-9 combines with J gene TRBJ2-7; 8 nucleotides line up with TRBD1. The trim removed 2 bases at V and 7 bases at J, leaving 10 bases unmatched. Germline CDR1 is SEHNR and CDR2 is FQNEAQ (reference sequence). The CDR3 loop spans 15 amino acids. Filled out from reference TRBV7-9 and TRBJ2-7, the complete variable domain reads DTGVSQNPRHKITKRGQNVTFRCDPISEHNRLYWYRQTLGQGPEFLTYFQNEAQLEKSRLLSDRFSAERPKGSFSTLEIQRTEQGDSAMYLCASSLTGTGAGEQYFGPGTRLTVT.

The chain employs TRBV5-1 and TRBJ2-2; 13 bases agree with TRBD2. CDR1 SGHRS and CDR2 YFSETQ come from the germline V gene. Trimming removed 4 bases from V and 6 bases from J; junction bases left unmatched: 15. CDR3 length: 19 residues. The CDR3 loop is CASSGLAGDFLSRPGELFF. The CDR3 DNA follows: TGCGCCAGCAGCGGACTAGCGGGAGATTTTTTGTCAAGACCCGGGGAGCTGTTTTTT.

The J gene is TRBJ2-7, the V gene TRBV7-2; 11 bases line up with TRBD2. CDR1 and CDR2 (germline): SGHTA, FQGNSA. The V segment lost 5 bases and the J segment 3 bases; nucleotides outside the gene matches: 3. The CDR3 loop spans 14 amino acids. The CDR3 here is CASSATSGGYEQYF. Here the CDR3 DNA reads TGTGCCAGCAGCGCCACTAGCGGGGGCTACGAGCAGTACTTC.

The chain uses TRBV4-3 and TRBJ2-7; D may be TRBD1 (5 bases). The V and J ends lost 3 bases and 3 bases respectively, with 12 bases between them. CDR1 and CDR2 (germline): LGHNA, YSLEER. The CDR3 totals 14 residues. The CDR3 spells CASSHDLDSYEQYF. The CDR3 DNA reads as TGCGCCAGCAGCCATGACCTCGACAGCTACGAGCAGTACTTC.

J is TRBJ2-3 and V is TRBV6-1; 9 bases agree with TRBD2. V lost 5 bases and J lost 5; bases outside the gene matches: 5. Looked up from germline, CDR1 is MNHNS and CDR2 is SASEGT. This CDR3 spans 14 amino acids. CDR3 in amino acids: CASSPRTSVDTQYF. Written as DNA, the CDR3 is TGTGCCAGCAGTCCTAGGACTAGCGTAGATACGCAGTATTTT.

The rearrangement joins TRBV11-2 to TRBJ1-1; D is uncertain. CDR3 size: 13 residues. V was shortened by 3 bases and J by 0 bases, with 5 bases between the two germline ends. CDR1 SGHAT and CDR2 FQNNGV come from the germline V gene. This CDR3 is CASSFQLNTEAFF. Here the CDR3 DNA reads TGTGCCAGCAGCTTTCAGTTGAACACTGAAGCTTTCTTT.